This TCR beta chain was sequenced in a study of CD8+ T cells in alopecia areata. Study-level background: Patients in the study were on tofacitinib for 6 to 18 months, then off it for 6 months. General study results and limits: Uncertain still, given a single nonresponder, is whether baseline CD8+ expansion links to response. The study found higher clonality in lesional than normal scalp, especially in alopecia totalis/universalis. It was observed that many expanded lesional clones persisted in scalp and blood during tofacitinib.

Treatment reported: oral pan-JAK inhibitor, 5-10 mg twice daily. Turning to this clone: Its specificity is not known.

It was cDNA, reverse transcribed from extracted RNA, that served as the sequencing template. Repertoires were generated with immunoSEQ multiplex PCR, while TCRdb's copy carries only in-frame clones and drops some. Among fewer than 150,000 clones, about four fifths were seen once, and the ten largest hold 20% to 25%. The length of the CDR3 is 13 residues. The V gene end was trimmed by 4 bases and the J gene end by 2 bases; junction bases not matched to a gene: 1. The germline gives CDR1 SEHNR, CDR2 FQNEAQ (reference sequence). This sequence was found in a human donor with alopecia areata. The V gene is TRBV7-9, the J gene TRBJ1-2; 7 nucleotides line up with TRBD1. The input for sequencing was CD8+ T cells sorted from blood, taken at week 4, from a patient treated with tofacitinib. The CDR3 loop reads CASSSTGNYGYTF. CDR3 coding DNA: TGTGCCAGCAGCTCGACAGGGAACTATGGCTACACCTTC. Drawing the rest from reference TRBV7-9 and TRBJ1-2, the complete variable domain is DTGVSQNPRHKITKRGQNVTFRCDPISEHNRLYWYRQTLGQGPEFLTYFQNEAQLEKSRLLSDRFSAERPKGSFSTLEIQRTEQGDSAMYLCASSSTGNYGYTFGSGTRLTVV.